A selection of T cell receptor beta chains follows, all from one sample in a study of blood T cell repertoires in COVID-19. Assay: immunoSEQ multiplex PCR; the TCRdb copy retains only in-frame clones and omits some. The sample shows fewer than 250,000 clones, approximately 80% of them seen only once. Sequencing input: PBMCs or T cells enriched from blood (not recorded which). The receptors derive from a man aged 55 to 69 who had recovered from COVID-19. Both conserved end residues are part of each CDR3.

v_call	j_call	cdr3_aa
TRBV21-1	TRBJ1-5	CASSKRQQGGQPQHF
TRBV29-1	TRBJ2-2	CSVVEGVPEAGELFF
TRBV13	TRBJ2-5	CASSFDRGETQYF
TRBV9	TRBJ2-3	CASSVGGGLTTDTQYF
TRBV25-1	TRBJ1-1	CASSRGQLTEAFF
TRBV6-1	TRBJ1-2	CASSEARESPLGYTF
TRBV7-6	TRBJ2-7	CASSLGGLAGERTVYEQYF
TRBV7-2	TRBJ1-5	CASSLADSAQMPQHF
TRBV18	TRBJ2-1	CASSPGAPTTYNEQFF
TRBV6-2/TRBV6-3	TRBJ1-2	CASSQDRANYGYTF
TRBV7-9	TRBJ2-5	CASSLGLAGEETQYF
TRBV20-1	TRBJ1-1	CSASRTVDSLGGMAFF
TRBV19	TRBJ2-4	CASSISSKNIQYF
TRBV12-5	TRBJ1-5	CASGLVREGGGNQPQHF
TRBV6-2/TRBV6-3	TRBJ2-1	CASSYSPIDNEQFF
TRBV9	TRBJ2-2	CASSPLAGGGTGELFF
TRBV19	TRBJ2-3	CASSIDEGGSVDTQYF
TRBV18	TRBJ2-1	CASSPPGGGARNEQFF
TRBV27	TRBJ1-5	CASSPSPGQNSNQPQHF
TRBV7-2	TRBJ1-2	CASSLDPDRSYGYTF
TRBV27	TRBJ1-6	CASSFDRVKNSPLHF
TRBV9	TRBJ1-2	CASSSRDRGGYTF
TRBV11-3	TRBJ1-1	CASSLDPLEAAFF
TRBV4-1	TRBJ1-4	CASSPRQGRDEKLFF
TRBV3-1/TRBV3-2	TRBJ1-5	CASSQGAGQGQPQHF
TRBV25-1	TRBJ2-1	CASSVAGQGYNEQFF
TRBV11-3	TRBJ2-7	CASSPTRSDEQYF
TRBV11-3	TRBJ2-7	CASSFPGQVYEQYF
TRBV5-5	TRBJ1-1	CASSLGPENTEAFF
TRBV19	TRBJ1-1	CASSQTGLNTEAFF
TRBV12-3/TRBV12-4	TRBJ1-6	CASSLDRGSPLHF
TRBV24-1	TRBJ2-1	CATSDPTGQPYNEQFF
TRBV5-4	TRBJ2-5	CASSRDREETQYF
TRBV9	TRBJ2-1	CASSVGHSYNEQFF
TRBV18	TRBJ2-7	CASSPRRDRVEGEQYF
TRBV2	TRBJ1-4	CASSGRAGYATNEKLFF
TRBV2	TRBJ2-3	CASSVISGGADTQYF
TRBV5-6	TRBJ1-1	CASSLSLNTEAFF
TRBV5-1	TRBJ2-5	CASSRLGRGPETQYF
TRBV11-3	TRBJ2-7	CASSAGQGYEQYF
TRBV11-2	TRBJ1-6	CASSLDLQSPLHF
TRBV5-1	TRBJ2-3	CASSAGPKTGGKTDTQYF
TRBV27	TRBJ1-2	CASTSERGKSLYGYTF
TRBV11-2	TRBJ1-1	CASSLEPYRGDTEAFF
TRBV5-1	TRBJ1-2	CASSFGGAEYGYTF
TRBV5-1	TRBJ1-5	CASSLDGRTAQPQHF
TRBV10-1	TRBJ2-7	CASSESTRQYF
TRBV29-1	TRBJ1-1	CSVMTGYNTEAFF
TRBV24-1	TRBJ2-2	CATSDRRQGGGELFF
TRBV5-1	TRBJ2-7	CASSPVGGSAYEQYF
TRBV19	TRBJ2-7	CASSTSDSYEQYF
TRBV5-1	TRBJ2-7	CASTPGQGRNYEQYF
TRBV5-1	TRBJ2-3	CASSLGSGGTDTQYF
TRBV4-3	TRBJ1-2	CASSQDFVRDREYGYTF
TRBV4-3	TRBJ2-2	CASSPRDRANTGELFF
TRBV19	TRBJ1-2	CASNPGTGLFYGYTF
TRBV11-3	TRBJ2-5	CASSTLADQETQYF
TRBV5-1	TRBJ1-2	CASSSDSYGYTF
TRBV5-1	TRBJ1-3	CASSLTGNSGNTIYF
TRBV19	TRBJ1-1	CASTSQGGTEAFF